These 23 T cell receptor beta chains were sequenced from one sample in a study of beta chain features in type 1 diabetes. Of the isolated RNA, all was reverse transcribed, and so the sequenced material was expressed TCRB transcripts. The protocol was immunoSEQ multiplex PCR, while the TCRdb copy is restricted to in-frame clones and leaves out a portion. The data hold under 450,000 clones, with approximately 15% observed a single time. The sequenced material came from naive CD4+ T cells from blood. All receptors derive from a man aged 25 to 45 in good health.

This clone was observed many times. The J gene is TRBJ2-1, the V gene TRBV9, with 8 bases fitting TRBD1. The J segment lost 6 bases and the V segment lost 1 base, leaving 6 bases of the junction unmatched. The CDR3 is made up of 15 amino acids. CDR1 SGDLS and CDR2 YYNGEE come from the germline V gene. The CDR3 nucleotides read TGTGCCAGCAGCGTAACGGGACAGGAACCCAATGAGCAGTTCTTC. Translating it yields CASSVTGQEPNEQFF. Combining the CDR3 with reference TRBV9 and TRBJ2-1 gives the whole variable domain DSGVTQTPKHLITATGQRVTLRCSPRSGDLSVYWYQQSLDQGLQFLIQYYNGEERAKGNILERFSAQQFPDLHSELNLSSLELGDSALYFCASSVTGQEPNEQFFGPGTRLTVL.

This clone was seen just once. The sample contains more than one DNA sequence encoding this CDR3. This chain connects TRBV15 to TRBJ2-3; D uncertain. The V end lost 1 base, the J end lost 3 bases, and 2 bases lay between the germline ends. Germline V gene data show CDR1 as LNHNV and CDR2 as YYDKDF (reference sequence). This CDR3 has 12 amino acids. The CDR3 protein is CATSRVTDTQYF. Written as DNA, the CDR3 is TGTGCCACCAGCAGAGTAACAGATACGCAGTATTTT.

The V call is TRBV18, the J call TRBJ2-1; D is uncertain. The CDR3 spans 17 residues. The germline V gene encodes CDR1 KGHSH and CDR2 LQKENI. V gave up 1 base and J gave up 7 bases, with 20 bases separating them. CDR3 nucleotide sequence: TGTGCCAGCTCACCACGCGCCAGGCCCGAGAAGTCTAATGAGCAGTTCTTC. Translated: CASSPRARPEKSNEQFF. The variable domain in full, completed from reference TRBV18 and TRBJ2-1, reads NAGVMQNPRHLVRRRGQEARLRCSPMKGHSHVYWYRQLPEEGLKFMVYLQKENIIDESGMPKERFSAEFPKEGPSILRIQQVVRGDSAAYFCASSPRARPEKSNEQFFGPGTRLTVL.

This clone was observed a handful of times. In nucleotides, the CDR3 is TGTGCCAGCAGCGTAGTGGCCCGGGACTCGGGGTACTTC. As protein: CASSVVARDSGYF. The gene calls are TRBV9 and TRBJ2-7; weak D call: TRBD2 (6 bases). Germline CDR1 and CDR2: SGDLS and YYNGEE. The CDR3 runs to 13 residues. Trimming removed 0 bases from V and 12 bases from J, with 16 bases in between. The whole variable domain, remainder taken from reference TRBV9 and TRBJ2-7, is DSGVTQTPKHLITATGQRVTLRCSPRSGDLSVYWYQQSLDQGLQFLIQYYNGEERAKGNILERFSAQQFPDLHSELNLSSLELGDSALYFCASSVVARDSGYFGPGTRLTVT.

This clone was picked up a small number of times. This chain links TRBV18 with TRBJ2-5, with D possibly being TRBD1 (5 bases). This CDR3 spans 15 amino acids. V was shortened by 2 bases and J by 1 base, with 11 bases between the two germline ends. CDR1 is KGHSH and CDR2 is LQKENI in the germline V gene. CDR3 DNA sequence: TGTGCCAGCTCACCAATAGGGGTCTTCCAAGAGACCCAGTACTTC. It encodes CASSPIGVFQETQYF.

The rearrangement joins TRBV7-8 to TRBJ2-5; 7 bases line up with TRBD2. The germline gives CDR1 SGHVS, CDR2 FQNEAQ. The CDR3 is made up of 12 amino acids. The ends lost 3 bases at V and 5 bases at J; junction bases unmatched: 0. The CDR3 is CASSLRGETQYF. CDR3 bases: TGTGCCAGCAGCTTGCGGGGGGAGACCCAGTACTTC.

In its sample, this clone was seen a few times. The V gene is TRBV7-9, the J gene TRBJ2-2; D is possibly TRBD2 (5 bases). Germline V lookup: CDR1 SEHNR, CDR2 FQNEAQ (reference sequence). V lost 2 bases, J lost 6 bases, and 16 bases lay in between. This CDR3 contains 16 residues. CDR3 in amino acids: CASSLSPGVLSGELFF. The CDR3 coding sequence is TGTGCCAGCAGCTTATCCCCCGGGGTACTGTCCGGGGAGCTGTTTTTT.

This CDR3 is CASSYLTGVNTEAFF. DNA for the CDR3: TGTGCCAGCAGCTACCTGACAGGAGTGAACACTGAAGCTTTCTTT. The chain links TRBV5-6 to TRBJ1-1, with D possibly TRBD1 on 6 matching bases. The germline V gene has CDR1 SGHDT and CDR2 YYEEEE. This CDR3 is 15 amino acids long. V was shortened by 3 bases and J by 0 bases, with 12 bases between the two germline ends.

The V call is TRBV18, the J call TRBJ2-7, with D perhaps being TRBD1 or TRBD2 (5 bases each). Germline loops: CDR1 KGHSH, CDR2 LQKENI. This CDR3 comprises 12 residues. Trimming removed 3 bases at V and 6 bases at J, with 9 bases between. The DNA of the CDR3 is TGTGCCAGCTCACCGAGGGGTGGCGAGCAGTACGTC. This codes for CASSPRGGEQYV.

J is TRBJ2-2 and V is TRBV5-1; perhaps TRBD2 as D (5 bases). Germline CDR1 and CDR2: SGHRS and YFSETQ. The CDR3 runs to 15 residues. The V end was cut by 4 bases, the J end by 0 bases, with 10 bases between. DNA of the CDR3: TGCGCCAGCAGCCTCGGGATCCCGAACACCGGGGAGCTGTTTTTT. Translating it yields CASSLGIPNTGELFF.

This clone was counted between two and nine times. The chain joins TRBV4-3 to TRBJ2-7, with D perhaps matching TRBD1 (6 bases). V was cut by 0 bases and J by 2 bases, with 14 bases left in between. The CDR3 sequence is 16 residues long. Germline CDR1 and CDR2: LGHNA and YSLEER. CDR3 amino acids: CASSQETGISTYEQYF. In nucleotides, the CDR3 is TGCGCCAGCAGCCAAGAAACAGGGATATCTACCTACGAGCAGTACTTC.

The V gene is TRBV4-1, the J gene TRBJ2-1; D is undetermined. The germline V gene encodes CDR1 MGHRA and CDR2 YSYEKL. V was shortened by 5 bases and J by 5 bases, with 13 bases between the two germline ends. The CDR3 length is 14 residues. The CDR3 nucleotides read TGCGCCAGCAGCTGGGCCCCTCGGGACAATGAGCAGTTCTTC. It is translated as CASSWAPRDNEQFF.

V and J are TRBV7-2 and TRBJ2-5; D uncertain. Germline loops: CDR1 SGHTA, CDR2 FQGNSA. This CDR3 contains 17 residues. V was clipped by 5 bases and J by 3 bases, with 22 bases between them. This CDR3 is CASSVSPPTVGKETQYF. CDR3 bases: TGTGCCAGCAGCGTCTCCCCCCCGACGGTAGGGAAAGAGACCCAGTACTTC.

Concerning this clone: The same CDR3 also results from other DNA sequences found in this sample. The chain recombines TRBV2 with TRBJ2-7, with no clear D. CDR1 SNHLY and CDR2 FYNNEI come from the germline V gene. The CDR3 length is 11 residues. The V end lost 4 bases, the J end lost 2 bases, and 3 bases lay between the germline ends. CDR3 sequence reads: CASSVTYEQYF. The DNA of the CDR3 is TGTGCCAGCAGTGTGACCTACGAGCAGTACTTC. Full variable domain (remainder filled in from reference TRBV2 and TRBJ2-7): EPEVTQTPSHQVTQMGQEVILRCVPISNHLYFYWYRQILGQKVEFLVSFYNNEISEKSEIFDDQFSVERPDGSNFTLKIRSTKLEDSAMYFCASSVTYEQYFGPGTRLTVT.

This clone appeared a few times. The V call is TRBV29-1, the J call TRBJ1-2; D is uncertain. Germline-derived CDR1 and CDR2 are SQVTM and ANQGSEA. CDR3 length: 13 amino acids. V dropped 2 bases and J dropped 10 bases, with 17 bases sitting between them. CDR3 DNA sequence: TGCAGCGTTGAATTCGGAGGGTCCCTTCTCTACACCTTC. Translation gives CSVEFGGSLLYTF.

This clone was seen only a few times. The chain has TRBV11-2 and TRBJ2-1; tentative D call: TRBD2 (6 bases). V gave up 2 bases and J gave up 3 bases, with 17 bases separating them. Germline CDR1 SGHAT, CDR2 FQNNGV. The CDR3 has 17 residues. This CDR3 reads CASSLSGRGRVYNEQFF. The CDR3, as DNA: TGTGCCAGCAGCTTATCCGGGCGGGGAAGGGTCTACAATGAGCAGTTCTTC. Drawing the rest from reference TRBV11-2 and TRBJ2-1, the complete variable domain is EAGVAQSPRYKIIEKRQSVAFWCNPISGHATLYWYQQILGQGPKLLIQFQNNGVVDDSQLPKDRFSAERLKGVDSTLKIQPAKLEDSAVYLCASSLSGRGRVYNEQFFGPGTRLTVL.

J is TRBJ2-7 and V is TRBV5-1; 8 nucleotides align to TRBD2. The CDR3 is 15 amino acids. Losses at the gene ends were 0 bases for V and 0 bases for J; bases not matched to a gene: 2. CDR1 is SGHRS and CDR2 is YFSETQ in the germline V gene. The chain's CDR3 is CASSLAGGSSYEQYV. CDR3 DNA: TGCGCCAGCAGCTTGGCGGGAGGGAGCTCCTACGAGCAGTACGTC.

This clone has a handful of counts. This chain connects TRBV19 to TRBJ2-3; D is possibly TRBD1 or TRBD2 (6 bases each). The CDR3 extends over 15 amino acids. Germline V gene data show CDR1 as LNHDA and CDR2 as SQIVND (reference sequence). Trimming left V 2 bases short and J 0 bases short, with 9 bases between. The CDR3 reads CASSITGTSTDTQYF. CDR3 coding DNA: TGTGCCAGTAGTATAACAGGGACTAGCACAGATACGCAGTATTTT.

This clone occurred a few times. This rearrangement joins TRBV27 to TRBJ1-2; 8 bases are shared with TRBD1. This CDR3 contains 13 residues. V was clipped by 5 bases and J by 8 bases; unmatched bases: 7. The V gene's germline CDR1 is MNHEY and CDR2 SMNVEV (reference sequence). The CDR3 DNA follows: TGTGCCAGCAGTACCGGACAGGGCCGGGGCTACACCTTC. Translation: CASSTGQGRGYTF.

This clone showed up just a few times. This sequence joins TRBV2 and TRBJ1-1; 7 bases map to TRBD1. Germline loops: CDR1 SNHLY, CDR2 FYNNEI. J was trimmed by 0 bases and V by 6 bases; bases with no gene match: 1. The CDR3 totals 13 residues. The CDR3 coding sequence is TGTGCCAGCAGGGGACAGATGAACACTGAAGCTTTCTTT. Translating gives CASRGQMNTEAFF. Complete variable domain (other parts from reference TRBV2 and TRBJ1-1): EPEVTQTPSHQVTQMGQEVILRCVPISNHLYFYWYRQILGQKVEFLVSFYNNEISEKSEIFDDQFSVERPDGSNFTLKIRSTKLEDSAMYFCASRGQMNTEAFFGQGTRLTVV.

This clone has just a few counts. This rearrangement joins TRBV14 to TRBJ2-7, with no clear D. Per germline, CDR1 SGHDN and CDR2 FVKESK. The V end was cut by 2 bases, the J end by 6 bases, with 11 bases between. The CDR3 length is 13 residues. This CDR3 reads CASSQKWAFEQYF. The CDR3 nucleotides are TGTGCCAGCAGCCAAAAATGGGCGTTCGAGCAGTACTTC.

This clone was detected only a few times. Here the CDR3 reads CSVASDRGNEQFF. The DNA of the CDR3 is TGCAGCGTTGCCTCGGACAGGGGGAATGAGCAGTTCTTC. The chain has TRBV29-1 and TRBJ2-1; TRBD1 matches 10 bases. V lost 4 bases to trimming and J lost 7 bases; unmatched junction nucleotides: 4. The germline CDR1 and CDR2 sequences are SQVTM and ANQGSEA. The CDR3 consists of 13 residues.

V gene TRBV5-1 combines with J gene TRBJ2-1, with TRBD1 matching over 7 bases. The CDR3 spans 19 residues. Losses at the gene ends were 0 bases for V and 0 bases for J; bases not matched to a gene: 12. CDR1 and CDR2 (germline): SGHRS, YFSETQ. The CDR3 protein is CASSLVSGQSDSSYNEQFF. DNA for the CDR3: TGCGCCAGCAGCTTGGTGTCGGGACAGTCGGATAGCTCCTACAATGAGCAGTTCTTC.